These T cell receptor beta chains were read from a single sample in a study of identical twins. TCRdb recomputed calls from the 5' RACE reads with MiXCR, one row per CDR3 protein. This table has 1.5 million to 2 million distinct CDR3 sequences, around 29% appearing once. What was sequenced was cord blood. The receptors originated from a newborn girl in good health. Both conserved end residues are part of each CDR3. Each record gives: V gene, J gene, D gene, clone size, CDR3 DNA, CDR3 protein. A D gene is named only where the DNA matches it firmly. Size values are once, few and many counts, or a class for expanded clones, and some rows have none.

V gene: TRBV5-1
J gene: TRBJ1-6
D gene: TRBD1
clone size: -
CDR3 DNA: TGCGCCAGCAGCGTGGACAGGGGAACGAATTCACCCCTCCACTTT
CDR3 protein: CASSVDRGTNSPLHF

V gene: TRBV20-1
J gene: TRBJ2-7
D gene: -
clone size: many
CDR3 DNA: TGCAGTGCTAGTCGGGCCTACGAGCAGTACTTC
CDR3 protein: CSASRAYEQYF

V gene: TRBV12-3/TRBV12-4
J gene: TRBJ1-2
D gene: TRBD1
clone size: few
CDR3 DNA: TGTGCCAGCAGAGACCGACAGGGGCCCTATGGCTACACCTTC
CDR3 protein: CASRDRQGPYGYTF

V gene: TRBV3-1
J gene: TRBJ2-7
D gene: -
clone size: -
CDR3 DNA: TGTGCCAGCAGCAACTACTACGAGCAGTACTTC
CDR3 protein: CASSNYYEQYF

V gene: TRBV12-3/TRBV12-4
J gene: TRBJ2-7
D gene: -
clone size: few
CDR3 DNA: TGTGCCAGCAGTTTAACGACAGCCAACTACGAGCAGTACTTC
CDR3 protein: CASSLTTANYEQYF

V gene: TRBV4-2
J gene: TRBJ2-7
D gene: -
clone size: -
CDR3 DNA: TGTGCCAGCAGCTGGACAGATTCCTACGAGCAGTACTTC
CDR3 protein: CASSWTDSYEQYF

V gene: TRBV11-2
J gene: TRBJ1-1
D gene: -
clone size: many
CDR3 DNA: TGTGCCAGCAGCTTAGAAGGGCAGGGCACTGAAGCTTTCTTT
CDR3 protein: CASSLEGQGTEAFF

V gene: TRBV12-3/TRBV12-4
J gene: TRBJ2-3
D gene: -
clone size: once
CDR3 DNA: TGTGCCAGCACCCCTCTGGAAACAGATACGCAGTATTTT
CDR3 protein: CASTPLETDTQYF

V gene: TRBV10-3
J gene: TRBJ2-7
D gene: TRBD2
clone size: few
CDR3 DNA: TGTGCCACCGGGGGGGGAATCTACGAGCAGTACTTC
CDR3 protein: CATGGGIYEQYF

V gene: TRBV20-1
J gene: TRBJ2-4
D gene: -
clone size: few
CDR3 DNA: TGCAGTGCTACGGCTGTAGGGGGGCAAAACATTCAGTACTTC
CDR3 protein: CSATAVGGQNIQYF

V gene: TRBV29-1
J gene: TRBJ2-7
D gene: -
clone size: -
CDR3 DNA: TGCAGCGGATATGCCAAAGGGTTTAACAATGAGCAGTACTTC
CDR3 protein: CSGYAKGFNNEQYF

V gene: TRBV20-1
J gene: TRBJ2-1
D gene: -
clone size: few
CDR3 DNA: TGCAGTGCTAGATGGCGATCCTACAATGAGCAGTTCTTC
CDR3 protein: CSARWRSYNEQFF